This TCR beta chain is from a study of OX40 agonist ivuxolimab in advanced cancers. Study overall: Patients were 82.7% male with ages roughly 23 to 90, mean about 60. Study-wide findings and caveats: With doses of 0.1 to 3.0 mg/kg, CD4+ and CD8+ blood T cells had undergone clonal expansion by week 6.

Autoimmune disease history or systemic immunosuppression was exclusionary. On cycle 4 day 1 and cycle 7 day 1, as well as at baseline, blood was sampled. Germline V gives CDR1 SGHAT, CDR2 FQNNGV. CDR3 length: 16 residues. Trimming shortened V by 5 bases and J by 2 bases, and 17 bases separated the two germline ends. As regards this clone: The antigen is not known.

The method was immunoSEQ multiplex PCR; TCRdb's version includes in-frame clones alone and lacks a portion of them. The sample shows about 80,000 clones, around nine tenths of them seen only once. The sequence derives from an adult with an advanced solid tumor such as melanoma, head and neck, liver or kidney cancer. The sequenced sample was CD4+ or CD8+ T cells sorted from blood, obtained in a trial of the OX40 agonist ivuxolimab. The gene calls are TRBV11-2 and TRBJ2-3; possibly TRBD1 for D (6 bases). CDR3 nucleotides: TGTGCCAGCAGCCCCCTAGGACAGACAGTCACAGATACGCAGTATTTT. This translates into CASSPLGQTVTDTQYF.